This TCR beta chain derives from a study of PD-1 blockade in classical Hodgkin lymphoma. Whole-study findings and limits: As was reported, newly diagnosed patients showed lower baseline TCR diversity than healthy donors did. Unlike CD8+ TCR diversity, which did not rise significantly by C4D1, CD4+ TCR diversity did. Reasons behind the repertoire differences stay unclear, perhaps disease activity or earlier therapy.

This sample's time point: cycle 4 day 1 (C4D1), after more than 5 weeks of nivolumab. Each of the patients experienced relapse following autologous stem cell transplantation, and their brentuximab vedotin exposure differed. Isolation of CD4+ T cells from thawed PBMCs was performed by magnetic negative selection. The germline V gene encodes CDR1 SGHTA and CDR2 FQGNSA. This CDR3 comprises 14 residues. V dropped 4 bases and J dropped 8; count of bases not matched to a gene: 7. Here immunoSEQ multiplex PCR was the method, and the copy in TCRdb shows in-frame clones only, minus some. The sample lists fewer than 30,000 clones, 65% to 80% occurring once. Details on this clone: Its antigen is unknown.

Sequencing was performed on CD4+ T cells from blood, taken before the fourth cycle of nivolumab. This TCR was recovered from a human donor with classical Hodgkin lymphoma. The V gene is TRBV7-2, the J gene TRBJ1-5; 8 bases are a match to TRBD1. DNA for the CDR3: TGTGCCAGCAGCTCCGAGACAGGGGCGAAGCCCCAGCATTTT. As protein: CASSSETGAKPQHF.